The clone carrying this T cell receptor (beta chain) appeared many times. The target antigen is unknown. This entry comes from a study of T cell repertoires in cytomegalovirus infection. The CDR3 sequence is 14 residues long. With 6 bases clipped from V and 5 bases from J, the junction kept 8 bases outside the gene matches. From the reads, TCRdb called clonotypes with MiXCR, one entry per CDR3 protein. This sample yields about 68,000 distinct CDR3 sequences, of which more than 20% are seen a single time; approximately 79% belongs to the top ten. Whole-study findings and limits: Carriers of CMV plus the relevant HLA were identified by cumulative public TCR beta family frequency. Dominant in the ex vivo response were TCR beta clonotypes restricted by HLA-C and specific for CMV.

The chain combines TRBV12-3 or TRBV12-4 with TRBJ2-5; the match to TRBD1 covers 8 bases. The sequence was collected from a human donor in good health (CMV status not recorded). Some clones in this sample may be carry-over from other donors' samples. The specimen sequenced was PBMCs, sequenced either directly or after in vitro stimulation (not recorded which). CDR3 protein: CASSSGQDLETQYF. The DNA of the CDR3 is TGTGCCAGCAGCTCGGGACAGGATTTGGAGACCCAGTACTTC.